The next 13 T cell receptor beta chains were all read from a single sample in a study of cytomegalovirus exposure and HLA in healthy donors. PCR primers comprised 60 Vbeta and 13 Jbeta primers. Method: immunoSEQ multiplex PCR; TCRdb's copy keeps in-frame clones and lacks some. Counted here are roughly 160,000 clones, approximately 73% occurring once; the ten biggest clones make up 4.5% to 5.5%. Sequenced input: PBMCs. All receptors come from a woman under 30 in good health and CMV-seropositive.

Only one count was recorded for this clone. The rearrangement uses TRBV10-3 and TRBJ2-2, with TRBD2 matching 12 bases. Germline lookup yields CDR1 ENHRY and CDR2 SYGVKD. The length of the CDR3 is 14 residues. After removal of 11 bases from V and 4 bases from J, the junction contained 5 bases not matched to a gene. The CDR3: CAALAGGGTGELFF. CDR3 coding DNA: TGTGCCGCCCTAGCGGGGGGGGGCACCGGGGAGCTGTTTTTT.

The CDR3 region has the DNA TGTGCCAGCAGCGTAGGGGACAGGGGCTTCGAGCAGTACTTC. Protein product: CASSVGDRGFEQYF. The chain recombines TRBV9 with TRBJ2-7; 10 bases are a match to TRBD1. The CDR3 runs 14 residues. The germline gives CDR1 SGDLS, CDR2 YYNGEE. Trimming at V came to 0 bases and at J to 6 bases, leaving 3 bases not matched to a gene.

V is TRBV7-9 and J is TRBJ2-1; the D gene is possibly TRBD1 (6 bases). Germline V gives CDR1 SEHNR, CDR2 FQNEAQ (reference sequence). V was cut by 5 bases and J by 0 bases, with 14 bases left in between. The CDR3 is 16 residues long. CDR3 protein: CASSMLDSASYNEQFF. The CDR3 DNA reads as TGTGCCAGCAGCATGTTGGACAGTGCCTCCTACAATGAGCAGTTCTTC.

Regarding this clone: An end of the junction does not agree with germline; a read error may underlie this. The chain joins TRBV7-9 to TRBJ1-6; 10 bases agree with TRBD1. CDR1 and CDR2 (germline): SEHNR, FQNEAQ (reference sequence). The length of the CDR3 is 14 residues. Here the CDR3 DNA reads TGTTCCAGCAGCTCCGGGACAGGGGTTTCACCCCTCCACTTT. This encodes CSSSSGTGVSPLHF.

This clone was counted a few times. The rearrangement links TRBV10-3 to TRBJ2-5; 8 bases fit TRBD2. With V trimmed by 8 bases and J by 1 base, 9 bases remained unmatched. CDR1 ENHRY and CDR2 SYGVKD come from the germline V gene. CDR3 length: 15 residues. The DNA for the CDR3 is TGTGCCATCTCCGGGGGGGGGAACGGCCAAGAGACCCAGTACTTC. Translation: CAISGGGNGQETQYF.

This clone was detected a few times. The chain uses TRBV2 and TRBJ1-4; D possibly corresponds to TRBD1 (5 bases). The CDR3 totals 13 residues. Germline CDR1 SNHLY, CDR2 FYNNEI. Trimming took 7 bases from V and 7 from J, leaving 13 bases between them. The CDR3: CASKGEVIEKLFF. For the CDR3, the DNA is TGTGCCAGCAAAGGGGAGGTGATTGAAAAACTGTTTTTT.

This sequence joins TRBV10-3 and TRBJ1-1, with 10 bases that match TRBD1. Germline values: CDR1 ENHRY, CDR2 SYGVKD. The CDR3 runs 18 residues. The ends lost 4 bases at V and 4 bases at J; junction bases unmatched: 15. The CDR3 loop reads CAISANAGTGAGGTEAFF. The CDR3 DNA reads TGTGCCATCAGTGCCAACGCCGGGACAGGGGCCGGAGGCACTGAAGCTTTCTTT.

This chain uses TRBV7-8 with TRBJ1-2; a weak D match, TRBD1 (5 bases). Germline V CDR1 and CDR2: SGHVS, FQNEAQ. This CDR3 comprises 18 residues. The germline V and J ends were trimmed by 5 bases and 0 bases, with 22 bases remaining between them. DNA for the CDR3: TGTGCCAGCAGCCTTCGAGGTCTGGGGCAAGGTTCTAACTATGGCTACACCTTC. Translating it yields CASSLRGLGQGSNYGYTF.

This chain links TRBV7-2 with TRBJ1-2, with 7 bases matching TRBD1. Germline V gives CDR1 SGHTA, CDR2 FQGNSA. The CDR3 has 14 residues. Losses at the gene ends were 5 bases for V and 3 bases for J; bases not matched to a gene: 6. As DNA, the CDR3 is TGTGCCAGCAGCCGACAGGGAAATGACTATGGCTACACCTTC. Translating it yields CASSRQGNDYGYTF.

The chain uses TRBV5-4 and TRBJ2-3; TRBD1 might be the D (5 bases). Germline V gene sequence: CDR1 SGHNT, CDR2 YYREEE (reference sequence). V dropped 3 bases and J dropped 1 base, with 12 bases sitting between them. CDR3 length equals 15 residues. CDR3 protein: CASSYRGRGTDTQYF. CDR3 sequence (DNA): TGTGCCAGCAGCTATAGGGGCAGAGGCACAGATACGCAGTATTTT.

The J gene is TRBJ2-1, the V gene TRBV5-1; tentatively, D is TRBD1 (6 bases). V was cut by 0 bases and J by 9 bases, with 10 bases left in between. The CDR3 runs 13 residues. Germline V gives CDR1 SGHRS, CDR2 YFSETQ. The CDR3 coding sequence is TGCGCCAGCAGCTTGGCTACAGGGAGTGAGCAGTTCTTC. The encoded protein is CASSLATGSEQFF.

The count of this clone is one. The chain recombines TRBV7-9 with TRBJ2-1; maybe TRBD1 (7 bases). This CDR3 is 16 amino acids long. CDR1 SEHNR and CDR2 FQNEAQ come from the germline V gene (reference sequence). The ends were cut back, 4 bases at V and 2 bases at J, with 15 bases in the middle. Here the CDR3 DNA reads TGTGCCAGCAGCTCCCAGGGGGGCCCTACCTACAATGAGCAGTTCTTC. It translates to CASSSQGGPTYNEQFF.

This clone was seen only a few times. This rearrangement joins TRBV9 to TRBJ1-5; 10 bases map to TRBD1. V lost 4 bases and J lost 4; bases outside the gene matches: 8. The CDR3 loop spans 16 amino acids. Germline V lookup: CDR1 SGDLS, CDR2 YYNGEE. CDR3 nucleotide sequence: TGTGCCAGCAGCCCGCGGGACAGGGGCCCTAATCAGCCCCAGCATTTT. Its protein product is CASSPRDRGPNQPQHF.